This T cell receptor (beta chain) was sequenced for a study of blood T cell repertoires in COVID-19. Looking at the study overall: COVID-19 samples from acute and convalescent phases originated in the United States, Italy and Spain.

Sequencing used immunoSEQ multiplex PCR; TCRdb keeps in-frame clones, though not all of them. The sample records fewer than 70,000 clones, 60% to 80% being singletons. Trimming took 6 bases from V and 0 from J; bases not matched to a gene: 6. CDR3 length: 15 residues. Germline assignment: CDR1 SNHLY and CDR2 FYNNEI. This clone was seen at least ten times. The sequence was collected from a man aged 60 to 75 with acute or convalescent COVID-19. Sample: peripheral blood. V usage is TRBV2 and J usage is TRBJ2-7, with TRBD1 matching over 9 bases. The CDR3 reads CASRYRDRDSYEQYF. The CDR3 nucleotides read TGTGCCAGCAGGTACCGGGACAGGGACTCCTACGAGCAGTACTTC.